A single sample is the source of the 2 T cell receptor beta chains below, sequenced in a study of T-cell memory formation after mild COVID-19. TCRdb reprocessed the 5' RACE reads with MiXCR, giving one entry per CDR3 protein. The data show around 250,000 distinct CDR3 sequences, with approximately 16% seen just once and 22% held by the top ten. The sample was PBMCs or a T cell subset sorted from them (not recorded which). These TCRs come from a young man who had mild COVID-19 (a few samples of this study predate the infection). Cell type and time point are not known.

On this clonotype itself: No DNA is shown, since the ends of the CDR3 on it are uncertain; the CDR3 is the one TCRdb lists. This chain uses TRBV29-1 with TRBJ1-2; the table's TRBD1 call for D was not verified on the DNA. The CDR3 length equals 11 residues, ends included. The germline CDR1 and CDR2 sequences are SQVTM and ANQGSEA. This chain's CDR3 is CSVEAWGQGIF.

This clonotype has a handful of counts. The V and J genes are TRBV9 and TRBJ2-6, with 8 positions matching TRBD1. The CDR3 sequence is 16 residues long. The V gene end was trimmed by 2 bases and the J gene end by 3 bases; junction bases not matched to a gene: 4. Germline V gene lookup returns CDR1 SGDLS and CDR2 YYNGEE. The DNA of the CDR3 is TGTGCCAGCAGCGTGACAGGGGATGATGGGGCCAACGTCCTGACTTTC. It encodes CASSVTGDDGANVLTF.